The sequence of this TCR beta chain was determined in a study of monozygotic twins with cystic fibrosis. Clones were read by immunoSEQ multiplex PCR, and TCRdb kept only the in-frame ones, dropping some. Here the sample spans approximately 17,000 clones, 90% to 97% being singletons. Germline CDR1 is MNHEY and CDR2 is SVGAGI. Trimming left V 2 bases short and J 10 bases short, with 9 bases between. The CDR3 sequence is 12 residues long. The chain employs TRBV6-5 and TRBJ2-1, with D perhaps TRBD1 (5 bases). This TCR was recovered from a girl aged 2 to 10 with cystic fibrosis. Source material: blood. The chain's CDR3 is CASSYGASEQFF. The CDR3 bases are TGTGCCAGCAGTTACGGGGCCTCAGAGCAGTTCTTC.